This T cell receptor (beta chain) is from a study of regulatory T cells in long-lasting Graves disease (dated by TCRdb to about 2021). At the level of the whole study: Persistent Graves' disease was defined as antithyroid drug treatment for over 5 years with persistently positive TSH receptor autoantibodies. This study used TCR sequencing and RNA sequencing of peripheral blood to compare persistent Graves' disease patients against newly diagnosed Graves' disease patients. The study took place in China and was registered as a clinical trial. A total of about 35 samples underwent TCR sequencing, from roughly 13 patients with persistent Graves' disease and 20 or so patients with newly diagnosed Graves' disease. Persistent Graves' disease patients in the clinical cohort had taken antithyroid drugs for 9 to 11 years on average.

The time point tag for this specimen amounts to: persistent/refractory GD, antithyroid drugs over 5 years with positive TRAb. RNA was extracted from PBMCs in TRIzol for both TCR sequencing and RNA sequencing. The diagnosis of Graves' disease followed American Thyroid Association guidelines. Patients for the study were recruited at an endocrinology department in Xi'an, China. Each patient gave approximately 9.7 milliliters of peripheral blood, collected in an EDTA anticoagulant tube. Ficoll Paque Plus density gradient separation was used to isolate PBMCs, and no additional T cell sorting was done. RNA quality was checked with an Agilent 2100 Bioanalyzer and agarose gel, and concentration with a NanoDrop 2000. Study-wide findings and limitations: More public clonotypes were shared among persistent patients (under 3,000) than among newly diagnosed patients (roughly 1,000). Sequencing and analysis were restricted to the TCR beta chain. Because the primary lesion, thyroid tissue, could not be accessed, the study looked at peripheral blood alone. Compared with newly diagnosed patients, persistent Graves' disease patients had lower TCR Shannon entropy and fewer highly expanded clones, which suggests clonal expansion. The authors acknowledged the small sample size as a limitation that may reduce accuracy. TRBV28, TRBJ1-2 and TRBJ2-5 were preferentially used in persistent disease, while TRBV20-1 and TRBJ2-1 were favored in newly diagnosed disease.

Library method: multiplex PCR. These reads were obtained on an Illumina HiSeq 4000. To build TCR beta libraries, CDR3 regions were amplified by Arm-PCR using iRepertoire HTBI primers. PCR products were gel purified before sequencing. The study's own analysis went as follows. Across samples, fewer than 70 TRBV and 13 to 15 TRBJ segments were identified and used for gene usage analysis of CDR3 amino acid clonotypes. Filtered high-quality paired reads were merged into contigs using COPE and FqMerger. Contigs were aligned with BLAST to IMGT TRBV, TRBD and TRBJ reference genes, and CDR3 was defined per IMGT. Any clonotype with a frequency above 0.1% was counted as a highly expanded clone. Shannon entropy served as the measure of repertoire diversity, while the Gini coefficient captured V-J evenness. A clonotype found in more than one individual was treated as public. The public sequencing data were trimmed at Q25 with fastp and processed into clonotypes with MiXCR by TCRdb, which kept only in-frame beta chains. Entries that share a CDR3 protein sequence are merged under the most common genes and DNA. In this record, the V and J calls reflect TCRdb's handling and not the investigators' own analysis. Present in this sample are 300,000 or so distinct CDR3 sequences, about 20% of which were seen just once. The ten biggest clones cover just under 30% of the sample.

Measured from the cysteine to the phenylalanine, the CDR3 is 13 residues long. This entry keeps only the CDR3 DNA: 39 bases, framed from base 1. CDR1 is given as LGHDT and CDR2 as YNNKEL, both from the germline V gene (reference sequence). Trimming takes 0 bases from V and 6 bases from J, and the germline ends sit 9 bases apart. This clonotype was seen repeatedly, ten times or more. Its antigen has not been determined. No clone much larger than this one lies a single base away; base qualities are absent. The sequences come from peripheral blood mononuclear cells (PBMCs), collected when the disease was refractory, from a patient treated with antithyroid drugs. This clonotype was sampled from a female donor with Graves disease. Recombination joined TRBV3-1 with TRBJ2-7, with the D gene uncertain. In nucleotide form, the sequence is TGTGCCAGCAGCCAAGATCCAAGAGGCGAGCAGTACTTC. It translates as CASSQDPRGEQYF.